This TCR beta chain stems from a study of blood T cell repertoires in COVID-19. Overall study context: Italy, Spain and the United States were the sources of the convalescent and acute COVID-19 samples. The analysed material was cDNA or gDNA that came from T cells, B-cell-depleted T cells, or PBMCs.

Here immunoSEQ multiplex PCR was the method, and the copy in TCRdb shows in-frame clones only, minus some. The sample consists of around 150,000 clones, around 87% of them appearing once. Trimming took 3 bases from V and 2 from J; bases not matched to a gene: 10. The germline V gene encodes CDR1 DFQATT and CDR2 SNEGSKA (reference sequence). The CDR3 totals 16 residues. The specimen sequenced was peripheral blood. This TCR was recovered from a woman aged 40 to 50 with acute or convalescent COVID-19. The chain recombines TRBV20-1 with TRBJ2-3; TRBD1 aligns across 8 bases. The CDR3 region has the DNA TGCAGTGCTAGTTGGGCCCGGGACAGGAACACAGATACGCAGTATTTT. This encodes CSASWARDRNTDTQYF.